This T cell receptor (beta chain) originates from a study of T cells in tumors after PD-1 blockade. Study summary: Excluded were patients with checkpoint blockade, immunosuppressants, or radiotherapy or other anti-cancer therapy within 4 weeks.

Germline CDR1 reads LGHDT; CDR2 reads YNNKEL (reference sequence). V lost 3 bases to trimming and J lost 2 bases, with 7 bases between them. The CDR3 contains 13 residues. The data were produced by immunoSEQ multiplex PCR, yet TCRdb's version contains in-frame clones alone and is incomplete. Among more than 45,000 clones, under 85% were seen once, and the ten largest hold approximately 7.9%. This clonotype was obtained from a human donor with advanced basal cell or squamous cell carcinoma (not recorded which). J is TRBJ1-2 and V is TRBV3-1 (or the pseudogene TRBV3-2); D may be TRBD1 (6 bases). The source was PBMCs, collected before anti-PD-1 therapy. The CDR3, as DNA: TGTGCCAGCAGCCAGCAGGGGAACTATGGCTACACCTTC. Protein product: CASSQQGNYGYTF.